Below are 27 T cell receptor beta chains sequenced from a single sample in a study of T cells in Graves' hyperthyroidism and ophthalmopathy. Regions amplified from RNA transcripts were the TCR beta CDR3 regions. A set of HTBI primers served as the primers for a first-round RT-PCR of the TCR CDR3. TCRdb processed the multiplex PCR reads anew with MiXCR; each CDR3 protein has one entry. Among around 340,000 distinct CDR3 sequences, approximately 14% were seen once, and the ten largest hold just under 25%. The source material was blood. The receptors originated from a woman in her twenties or thirties with Graves' hyperthyroidism.

This clonotype has ten or more counts. The chain joins TRBV30 to TRBJ2-1; D unclear. From germline, CDR1 is GTSNPN and CDR2 SVGIG (reference sequence). The CDR3 has 14 amino acids. The V end was cut by 0 bases, the J end by 9 bases, with 15 bases between. Here the CDR3 reads CAWSVGYPLAEQFF. The CDR3 nucleotides read TGTGCCTGGAGTGTGGGATATCCCTTGGCTGAGCAGTTCTTC.

This clonotype was counted at least ten times. V usage is TRBV29-1 and J usage is TRBJ2-1; the D is unclear. The CDR3 runs to 12 residues. V was clipped by 4 bases and J by 5 bases, with 9 bases between them. Germline values: CDR1 SQVTM, CDR2 ANQGSEA. CDR3 bases: TGCAGCGTTGCGGCACAGCACAATGAGCAGTTCTTC. This gives the protein CSVAAQHNEQFF.

This clonotype was recorded many times. This chain connects TRBV28 to TRBJ2-3; 7 bases match TRBD1. Losses at the gene ends were 3 bases for V and 11 bases for J; bases not matched to a gene: 5. This CDR3 is built from 12 residues. CDR1 is MDHEN and CDR2 is SYDVKM in the germline V gene. DNA of the CDR3: TGTGCCAGCAGTTTGAGTGGGGACAGGCAGTATTTT. It codes for CASSLSGDRQYF.

This clonotype was picked up a small number of times. The CDR3, as DNA: TGTGCCAGCAGTTTGGTGGGACATCTGAACACCGGGGAGCTGTTTTTT. This gives the protein CASSLVGHLNTGELFF. The rearrangement uses TRBV27 and TRBJ2-2, with TRBD1 as a possible D gene (6 bases). CDR3 length: 16 residues. Germline loops: CDR1 MNHEY, CDR2 SMNVEV (reference sequence). Trimming cost V 3 bases and J 1 base, with 12 bases left between them.

This clonotype has more than one count but fewer than ten. The CDR3 bases are TGCAGTGCTACCGGACAGGGAGAGACCCAGTACTTC. This gives the protein CSATGQGETQYF. The V gene is TRBV20-1, the J gene TRBJ2-5, with 8 bases aligning to TRBD1. Germline V lookup: CDR1 DFQATT, CDR2 SNEGSKA (reference sequence). This CDR3 is 12 amino acids long. V dropped 4 bases and J dropped 4; count of bases not matched to a gene: 2.

This clonotype was detected many times. The chain has TRBV2 and TRBJ2-1; 9 bases fit TRBD2. V trimming: 2 bases; J trimming: 9 bases; junction bases outside the gene matches: 5. The CDR3 runs to 14 residues. Germline CDR1 reads SNHLY; CDR2 reads FYNNEI. The CDR3 coding sequence is TGTGCCAGCAGTGAATTAGCGGGAGCCAGTGAGCAGTTCTTC. This encodes CASSELAGASEQFF. Using reference TRBV2 and TRBJ2-1 for the parts outside the CDR3, the full variable domain is EPEVTQTPSHQVTQMGQEVILRCVPISNHLYFYWYRQILGQKVEFLVSFYNNEISEKSEIFDDQFSVERPDGSNFTLKIRSTKLEDSAMYFCASSELAGASEQFFGPGTRLTVL.

This sequence joins TRBV5-1 and TRBJ2-2; D is unclear. V shed 5 bases and J shed 4 bases, with 12 bases lying between them. Per the germline V gene, CDR1 is SGHRS and CDR2 is YFSETQ. This CDR3 region has 14 residues. Here the CDR3 DNA reads TGCGCCAGCAGTCCCGACGGACCCACCGGGGAGCTGTTTTTT. It encodes CASSPDGPTGELFF.

The sample holds many counts of this clonotype. The CDR3 is CSADPGLAGVSSQETQYF. The CDR3 nucleotides are TGCAGTGCGGATCCGGGACTAGCGGGAGTTTCGTCCCAAGAGACCCAGTACTTC. The chain is built from TRBV20-1 and TRBJ2-5; 14 bases match TRBD2. This CDR3 comprises 18 residues. Germline V CDR1 and CDR2: DFQATT, SNEGSKA (reference sequence). V gave up 6 bases and J gave up 1 base; unmatched junction bases: 13.

This clonotype was found many times. The V call is TRBV20-1, the J call TRBJ1-1; D remains ambiguous. Germline values: CDR1 DFQATT, CDR2 SNEGSKA (reference sequence). The CDR3 covers 14 residues. The V and J ends lost 6 bases and 3 bases respectively, with 17 bases between them. The DNA of the CDR3 is TGCAGTGCGTTCCACCCGAGACAACACACTGAAGCTTTCTTT. Amino acids: CSAFHPRQHTEAFF.

CDR3 in amino acids: CASSHGTLSKGYTF. The CDR3 region has the DNA TGTGCCAGCAGCCACGGGACACTAAGTAAGGGCTACACCTTC. The chain recombines TRBV3-1 with TRBJ1-2, with D maybe TRBD1 (6 bases). V was cut by 3 bases and J by 8 bases, with 16 bases left in between. In germline, CDR1 is LGHDT, CDR2 YNNKEL (reference sequence). There are 14 residues in the CDR3.

This clonotype was observed at least ten times. The chain joins TRBV2 to TRBJ1-1; no reliable D call. This CDR3 has 13 amino acids. CDR1 and CDR2 (germline): SNHLY, FYNNEI. V shed 4 bases and J shed 1 base, with 7 bases lying between them. CDR3 residues: CASSGSRNTEAFF. DNA of the CDR3: TGTGCCAGCAGTGGCTCAAGGAACACTGAAGCTTTCTTT. Supplemented by reference TRBV2 and TRBJ1-1, the full variable domain reads EPEVTQTPSHQVTQMGQEVILRCVPISNHLYFYWYRQILGQKVEFLVSFYNNEISEKSEIFDDQFSVERPDGSNFTLKIRSTKLEDSAMYFCASSGSRNTEAFFGQGTRLTVV.

This clonotype was seen at least ten times. The V call is TRBV12-3 or TRBV12-4, the J call TRBJ2-4; D tentatively fits TRBD1 or TRBD2 (5 bases each). The CDR3 is 15 amino acids. Trimming removed 10 bases at V and 3 bases at J, with 19 bases between. The CDR3 is CATSEGSLGKNIQYF. The CDR3 DNA is TGTGCCACCTCTGAGGGGAGTTTAGGCAAAAACATTCAGTACTTC.

This clonotype has just a few counts. The rearrangement joins TRBV20-1 to TRBJ2-5; D remains ambiguous. The CDR3 loop spans 12 amino acids. The germline V and J ends were trimmed by 2 bases and 5 bases, with 9 bases remaining between them. Germline assignment: CDR1 DFQATT and CDR2 SNEGSKA (reference sequence). CDR3 loop: CSARFSWETQYF. In DNA form, the CDR3 reads TGCAGTGCTAGATTCTCGTGGGAGACCCAGTACTTC.

The CDR3 spells CATSRRSGSLNTGELFF. The CDR3 DNA follows: TGTGCCACCAGCAGGCGTAGCGGGAGTTTAAACACCGGGGAGCTGTTTTTT. The chain links TRBV15 to TRBJ2-2, with 9 bases that match TRBD2. This CDR3 has 17 residues. Germline V gene lookup returns CDR1 LNHNV and CDR2 YYDKDF (reference sequence). V lost 3 bases and J lost 2; bases outside the gene matches: 7.

At least ten counts were recorded for this clonotype. V gene TRBV2 combines with J gene TRBJ1-5; TRBD1 is a possible D gene (5 bases). V dropped 6 bases and J dropped 0 bases, with 6 bases sitting between them. The CDR3 runs to 13 residues. Germline V gene data show CDR1 as SNHLY and CDR2 as FYNNEI. For the CDR3, the DNA is TGTGCCAGCAGGGGGGATAGCAATCAGCCCCAGCATTTT. Translated: CASRGDSNQPQHF.

This clonotype came up many times. The rearrangement links TRBV10-2 to TRBJ2-2, with 11 bases that match TRBD2. Germline V gives CDR1 WSHSY, CDR2 SAAADI. V lost 6 bases and J lost 6; bases outside the gene matches: 3. The CDR3 spans 14 residues. DNA for the CDR3: TGCGCCAGCAGATTAGCGGGAGGGGCCGGGGAGCTGTTTTTT. It specifies CASRLAGGAGELFF.

This clonotype came up many times. V usage is TRBV5-8 and J usage is TRBJ1-4; D uncertain. V gave up 0 bases and J gave up 3 bases, with 6 bases separating them. Germline CDR1 and CDR2: SGHTS and YDEGEE. This CDR3 is built from 14 residues. CDR3 sequence: CASSLGAANEKLFF. CDR3 sequence (DNA): TGTGCCAGCAGCTTGGGTGCAGCTAATGAAAAACTGTTTTTT.

This clonotype was seen a handful of times. V is TRBV14 and J is TRBJ1-1; D not resolved. The CDR3 spans 14 residues. The germline gives CDR1 SGHDN, CDR2 FVKESK. Trimming shortened V by 1 base and J by 1 base, and 7 bases separated the two germline ends. The CDR3 DNA is TGTGCCAGCAGCCAAGGTCGTAGGAACACTGAAGCTTTCTTT. Its protein is CASSQGRRNTEAFF.

This clonotype has just a few counts. The V gene is TRBV6-1, the J gene TRBJ2-3; 7 bases map to TRBD1. The V segment lost 4 bases and the J segment 1 base; nucleotides outside the gene matches: 8. This CDR3 is built from 16 residues. CDR1 is MNHNS, CDR2 SASEGT, per germline. The CDR3 region has the DNA TGTGCCAGCAGTGCGCTAGACAGGGCCCGCACAGATACGCAGTATTTT. Protein: CASSALDRARTDTQYF.

The rearrangement links TRBV29-1 to TRBJ2-3; D might be TRBD1 or TRBD2, each matching 5 bases. The CDR3 runs to 18 residues. V was trimmed by 5 bases and J by 1 base, leaving 25 bases between them. Germline V gene data show CDR1 as SQVTM and CDR2 as ANQGSEA. For the CDR3, the DNA is TGCAGCGTTATTGGGGCGGTCGGGACCGGGGCTCGCACAGATACGCAGTATTTT. This translates into CSVIGAVGTGARTDTQYF.

This clonotype has ten or more counts. V is TRBV7-3 and J is TRBJ1-1; maybe TRBD1 (5 bases). Per germline, CDR1 SGHTA and CDR2 FQGTGA. The CDR3 is 14 residues long. The V end lost 4 bases, the J end lost 2 bases, and 11 bases lay between the germline ends. The CDR3 loop is CASSSGGGNTEAFF. CDR3 sequence (DNA): TGTGCCAGCAGCTCCGGGGGTGGAAACACTGAAGCTTTCTTT. Variable domain in full (rest from reference TRBV7-3 and TRBJ1-1): GAGVSQTPSNKVTEKGKYVELRCDPISGHTALYWYRQSLGQGPEFLIYFQGTGAADDSGLPNDRFFAVRPEGSVSTLKIQRTERGDSAVYLCASSSGGGNTEAFFGQGTRLTVV.

This clonotype was counted a few times. The chain recombines TRBV7-8 with TRBJ2-6; 10 bases align to TRBD1. The CDR3 spans 17 residues. With V trimmed by 3 bases and J by 4 bases, 6 bases remained unmatched. From germline, CDR1 is SGHVS and CDR2 FQNEAQ. The CDR3 loop is CASSFRDRGRGANVLTF. CDR3 bases: TGTGCCAGCAGCTTCCGGGACAGGGGTCGAGGGGCCAACGTCCTGACTTTC.

V gene TRBV29-1 combines with J gene TRBJ2-5, with 8 bases fitting TRBD1. The germline V gene has CDR1 SQVTM and CDR2 ANQGSEA. The CDR3 totals 14 residues. The J segment lost 2 bases and the V segment lost 6 bases, leaving 8 bases of the junction unmatched. Here the CDR3 DNA reads TGCAGCGTGGTGGCGGACAGGGTACAAGAGACCCAGTACTTC. Translation gives CSVVADRVQETQYF.

This clonotype has at least ten counts. This chain connects TRBV12-3 or TRBV12-4 to TRBJ1-2; D ambiguous. Trimming pared 1 base from V and 4 bases from J, leaving 13 bases between. The CDR3 is 15 residues long. CDR3 amino acids: CASSLGSGDSYGYTF. The CDR3 coding sequence is TGTGCCAGCAGTTTAGGGTCAGGAGACTCCTATGGCTACACCTTC.

This clonotype was recorded at least ten times. The rearrangement links TRBV20-1 to TRBJ2-1, with D perhaps matching TRBD2 (5 bases). V lost 1 base to trimming and J lost 9 bases, with 22 bases between them. This CDR3 region has 16 residues. The germline gives CDR1 DFQATT, CDR2 SNEGSKA (reference sequence). In DNA, the CDR3 is TGCAGTGCTAGAGTTCCGGGGAGAAGGACCCCCGCTGAGCAGTTCTTC. Translation: CSARVPGRRTPAEQFF.

V and J are TRBV27 and TRBJ2-6; 7 nucleotides agree with TRBD1. Germline-derived CDR1 and CDR2 are MNHEY and SMNVEV (reference sequence). V shed 3 bases, J shed 4 bases, and the junction held 9 bases outside the gene matches. The CDR3 is 17 amino acids. CDR3 protein: CASSFLTGSQGANVLTF. The CDR3 nucleotides are TGTGCCAGCAGTTTTCTGACAGGGTCACAAGGGGCCAACGTCCTGACTTTC.

This clonotype was found many times. The DNA of the CDR3 is TGTGCCAGCAGTGAAGGAGTGTATAGCAATCAGCCCCAGCATTTT. Translation: CASSEGVYSNQPQHF. This sequence joins TRBV6-1 and TRBJ1-5; D gene uncertain. Germline V gene data show CDR1 as MNHNS and CDR2 as SASEGT. CDR3 length equals 15 residues. Trimming took off 1 base at V and 0 bases at J, with 7 bases between the two ends.